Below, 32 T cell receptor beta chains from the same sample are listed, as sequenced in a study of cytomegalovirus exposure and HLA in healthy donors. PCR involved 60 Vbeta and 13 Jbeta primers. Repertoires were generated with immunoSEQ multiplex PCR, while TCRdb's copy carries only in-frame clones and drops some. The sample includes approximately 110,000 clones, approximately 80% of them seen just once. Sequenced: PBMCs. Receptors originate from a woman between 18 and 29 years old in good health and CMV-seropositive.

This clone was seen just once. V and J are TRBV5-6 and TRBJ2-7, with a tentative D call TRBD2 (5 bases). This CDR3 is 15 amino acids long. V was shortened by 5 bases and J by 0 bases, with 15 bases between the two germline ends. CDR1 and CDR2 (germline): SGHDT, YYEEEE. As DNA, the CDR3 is TGTGCCAGCAGTCCGGAGGCAGCGAGCTCCTACGAGCAGTACTTC. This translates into CASSPEAASSYEQYF.

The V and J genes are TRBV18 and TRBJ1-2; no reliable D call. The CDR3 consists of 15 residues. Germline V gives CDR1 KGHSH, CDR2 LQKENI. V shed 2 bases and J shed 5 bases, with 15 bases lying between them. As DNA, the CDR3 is TGTGCCAGCTCACCAGGAACATCTTCGGGATATGGCTACACCTTC. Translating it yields CASSPGTSSGYGYTF.

CDR3 amino acids: CASSPNSGGYNEQFF. The CDR3 DNA reads TGTGCCAGCAGCCCTAATAGCGGGGGTTACAATGAGCAGTTCTTC. The V call is TRBV7-3, the J call TRBJ2-1; 9 bases fit TRBD2. With 5 bases clipped from V and 4 bases from J, the junction kept 6 bases outside the gene matches. Germline-derived CDR1 and CDR2 are SGHTA and FQGTGA. This CDR3 comprises 15 residues.

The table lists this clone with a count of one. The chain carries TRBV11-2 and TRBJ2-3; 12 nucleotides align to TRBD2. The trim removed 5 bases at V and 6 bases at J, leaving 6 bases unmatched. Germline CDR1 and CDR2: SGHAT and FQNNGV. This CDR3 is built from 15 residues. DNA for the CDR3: TGTGCCAGCAGCCGACTAGCGGGAGCCGCGGATACGCAGTATTTT. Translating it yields CASSRLAGAADTQYF.

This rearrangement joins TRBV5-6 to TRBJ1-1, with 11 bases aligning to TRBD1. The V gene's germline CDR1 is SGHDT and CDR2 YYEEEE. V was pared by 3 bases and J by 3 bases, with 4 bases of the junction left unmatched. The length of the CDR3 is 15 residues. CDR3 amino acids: CASSWTGGPDTEAFF. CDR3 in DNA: TGTGCCAGCAGCTGGACAGGGGGCCCGGACACTGAAGCTTTCTTT.

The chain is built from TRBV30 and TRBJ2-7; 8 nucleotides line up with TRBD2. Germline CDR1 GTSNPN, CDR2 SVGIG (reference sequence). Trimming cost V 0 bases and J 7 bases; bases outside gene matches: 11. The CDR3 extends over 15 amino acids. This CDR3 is CAWSVQLAGPQEQYF. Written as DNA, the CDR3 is TGTGCCTGGAGTGTTCAGTTAGCGGGGCCTCAAGAGCAGTACTTC. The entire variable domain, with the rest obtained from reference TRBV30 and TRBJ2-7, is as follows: SQTIHQWPATLVQPVGSPLSLECTVEGTSNPNLYWYRQAAGRGLQLLFYSVGIGQISSEVPQNLSASRPQDRQFILSSKKLLLSDSGFYLCAWSVQLAGPQEQYFGPGTRLTVT.

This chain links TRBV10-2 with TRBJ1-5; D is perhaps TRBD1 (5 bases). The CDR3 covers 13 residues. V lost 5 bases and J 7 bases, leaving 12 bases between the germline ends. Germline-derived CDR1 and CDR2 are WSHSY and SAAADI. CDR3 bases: TGCGCCAGCAGTCTTGGGGGAGGGCAGCCCCAGCATTTT. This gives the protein CASSLGGGQPQHF.

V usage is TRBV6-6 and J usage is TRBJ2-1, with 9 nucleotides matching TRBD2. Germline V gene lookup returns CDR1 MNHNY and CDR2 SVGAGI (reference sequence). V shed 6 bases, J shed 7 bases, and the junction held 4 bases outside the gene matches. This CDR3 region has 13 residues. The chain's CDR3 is CASSATSGNEQFF. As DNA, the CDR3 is TGTGCCAGCAGCGCGACTAGCGGTAATGAGCAGTTCTTC.

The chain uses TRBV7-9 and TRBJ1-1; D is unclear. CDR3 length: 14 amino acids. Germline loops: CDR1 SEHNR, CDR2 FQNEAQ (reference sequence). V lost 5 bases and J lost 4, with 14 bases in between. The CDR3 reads CASSTRTEGTEAFF. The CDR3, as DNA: TGTGCCAGCAGCACCCGGACGGAGGGCACTGAAGCTTTCTTT. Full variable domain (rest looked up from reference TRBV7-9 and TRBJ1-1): DTGVSQNPRHKITKRGQNVTFRCDPISEHNRLYWYRQTLGQGPEFLTYFQNEAQLEKSRLLSDRFSAERPKGSFSTLEIQRTEQGDSAMYLCASSTRTEGTEAFFGQGTRLTVV.

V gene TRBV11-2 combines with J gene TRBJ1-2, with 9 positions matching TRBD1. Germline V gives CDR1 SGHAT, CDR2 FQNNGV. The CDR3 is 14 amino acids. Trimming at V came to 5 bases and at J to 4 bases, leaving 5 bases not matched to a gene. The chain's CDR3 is CASSASGQGYGYTF. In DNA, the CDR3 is TGTGCCAGCAGCGCTTCGGGACAGGGCTATGGCTACACCTTC.

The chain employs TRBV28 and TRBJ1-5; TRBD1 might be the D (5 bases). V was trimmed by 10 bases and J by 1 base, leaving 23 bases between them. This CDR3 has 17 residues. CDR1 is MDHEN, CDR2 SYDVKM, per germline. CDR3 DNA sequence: TGTGCCACCGAATATTTGGGGGGGGTGGACAGCAATCAGCCCCAGCATTTT. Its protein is CATEYLGGVDSNQPQHF.

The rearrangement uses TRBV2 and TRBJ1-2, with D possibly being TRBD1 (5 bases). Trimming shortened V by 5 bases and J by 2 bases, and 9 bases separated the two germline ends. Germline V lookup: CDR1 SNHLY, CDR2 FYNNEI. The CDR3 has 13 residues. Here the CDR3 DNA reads TGTGCCAGCAGTCCCGGGGGGAACTATGGCTACACCTTC. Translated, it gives CASSPGGNYGYTF.

The CDR3 spells CASSLVTTASREQYF. The DNA for the CDR3 is TGTGCCAGCAGCTTAGTAACTACCGCCTCACGCGAGCAGTACTTC. The V call is TRBV7-9, the J call TRBJ2-7; D not resolved. The V end lost 1 base, the J end lost 6 bases, and 16 bases lay between the germline ends. The germline CDR1 and CDR2 sequences are SEHNR and FQNEAQ (reference sequence). The length of the CDR3 is 15 residues. Combining the CDR3 with reference TRBV7-9 and TRBJ2-7 gives the whole variable domain DTGVSQNPRHKITKRGQNVTFRCDPISEHNRLYWYRQTLGQGPEFLTYFQNEAQLEKSRLLSDRFSAERPKGSFSTLEIQRTEQGDSAMYLCASSLVTTASREQYFGPGTRLTVT.

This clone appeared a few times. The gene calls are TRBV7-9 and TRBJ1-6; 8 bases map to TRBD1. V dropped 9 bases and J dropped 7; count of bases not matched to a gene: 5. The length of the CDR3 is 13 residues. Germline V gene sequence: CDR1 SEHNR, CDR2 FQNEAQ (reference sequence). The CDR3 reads CASSGTGNSPLHF. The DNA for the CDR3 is TGTGCCAGTTCCGGGACAGGCAATTCACCCCTCCACTTT.

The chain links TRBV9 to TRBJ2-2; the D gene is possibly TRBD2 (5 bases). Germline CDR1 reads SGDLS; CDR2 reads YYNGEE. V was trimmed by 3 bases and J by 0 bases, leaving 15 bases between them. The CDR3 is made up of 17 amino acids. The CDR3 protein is CASSAPEAEANTGELFF. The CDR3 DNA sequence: TGTGCCAGCAGCGCCCCGGAGGCGGAAGCGAACACCGGGGAGCTGTTTTTT.

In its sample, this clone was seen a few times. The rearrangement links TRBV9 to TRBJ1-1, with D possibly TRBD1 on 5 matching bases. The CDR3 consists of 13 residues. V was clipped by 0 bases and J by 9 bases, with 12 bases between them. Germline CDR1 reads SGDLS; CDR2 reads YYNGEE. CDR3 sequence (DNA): TGTGCCAGCAGCGTAGATCCCAGGGTTAAAGCTTTCTTT. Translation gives CASSVDPRVKAFF.

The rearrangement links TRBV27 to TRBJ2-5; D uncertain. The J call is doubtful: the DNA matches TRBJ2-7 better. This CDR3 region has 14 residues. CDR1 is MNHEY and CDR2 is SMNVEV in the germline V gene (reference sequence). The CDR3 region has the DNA TGTGCCAGCAGTTTAACAGCTACATTCTACGAGCAGTACTTC. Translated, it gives CASSLTATFYEQYF.

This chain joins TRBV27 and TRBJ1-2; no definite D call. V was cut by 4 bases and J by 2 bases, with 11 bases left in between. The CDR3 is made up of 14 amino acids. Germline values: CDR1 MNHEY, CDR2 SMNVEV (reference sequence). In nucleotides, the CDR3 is TGTGCCAGCAGTTCCCCCTTGCGGAACTATGGCTACACCTTC. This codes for CASSSPLRNYGYTF.

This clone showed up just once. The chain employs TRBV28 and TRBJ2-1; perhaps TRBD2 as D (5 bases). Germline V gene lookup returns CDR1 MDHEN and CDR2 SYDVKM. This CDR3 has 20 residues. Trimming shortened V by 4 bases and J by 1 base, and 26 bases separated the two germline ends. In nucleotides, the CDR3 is TGTGCCAGCAGTTCGTATCAAGGGTCTGAGGGCGGGTTATCCTACAATGAGCAGTTCTTC. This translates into CASSSYQGSEGGLSYNEQFF.

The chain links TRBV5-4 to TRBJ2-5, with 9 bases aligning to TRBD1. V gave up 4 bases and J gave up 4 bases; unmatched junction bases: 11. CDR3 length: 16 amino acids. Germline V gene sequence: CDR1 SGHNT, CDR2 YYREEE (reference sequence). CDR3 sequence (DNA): TGTGCCAGCAGCGCCCGGGACAGGGAATCGGGAGAGACCCAGTACTTC. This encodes CASSARDRESGETQYF.

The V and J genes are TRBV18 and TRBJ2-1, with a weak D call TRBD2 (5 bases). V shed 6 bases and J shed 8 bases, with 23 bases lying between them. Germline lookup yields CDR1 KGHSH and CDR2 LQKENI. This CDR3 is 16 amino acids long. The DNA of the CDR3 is TGTGCCAGCTCTCCCCCGGGGAGCCGGAAGAGCCATGAGCAGTTCTTC. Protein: CASSPPGSRKSHEQFF.

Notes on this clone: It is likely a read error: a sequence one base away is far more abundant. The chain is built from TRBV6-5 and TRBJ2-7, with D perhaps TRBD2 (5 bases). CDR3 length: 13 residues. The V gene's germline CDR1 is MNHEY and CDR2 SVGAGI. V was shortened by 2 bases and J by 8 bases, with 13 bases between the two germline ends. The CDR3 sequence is CASSYPEEGQQYF. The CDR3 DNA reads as TGTGCCAGCAGTTACCCGGAAGAGGGCCAGCAGTACTTC.

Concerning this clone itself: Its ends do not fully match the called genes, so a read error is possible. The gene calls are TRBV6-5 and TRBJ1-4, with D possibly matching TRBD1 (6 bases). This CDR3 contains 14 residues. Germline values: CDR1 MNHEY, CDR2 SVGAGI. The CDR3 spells CASSLTSGTTACLF. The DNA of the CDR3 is TGTGCCAGCAGTTTAACCTCCGGGACAACAGCTTGTCTTTTT.

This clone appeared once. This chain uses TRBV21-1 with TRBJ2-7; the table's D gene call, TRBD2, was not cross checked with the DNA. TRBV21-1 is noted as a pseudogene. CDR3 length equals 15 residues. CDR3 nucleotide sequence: TGTGCCAGCACCAAAGGGGGTCTAGCGGGAGGCGAGCAGTACTTC. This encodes CASTKGGLAGGEQYF.

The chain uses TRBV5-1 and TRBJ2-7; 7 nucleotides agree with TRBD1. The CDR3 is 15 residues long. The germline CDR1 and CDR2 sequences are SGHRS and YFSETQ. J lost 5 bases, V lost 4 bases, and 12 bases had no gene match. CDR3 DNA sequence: TGCGCCAGCAGCCCGGGACAGATCGGGATCCACGAGCAGTACTTC. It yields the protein CASSPGQIGIHEQYF.

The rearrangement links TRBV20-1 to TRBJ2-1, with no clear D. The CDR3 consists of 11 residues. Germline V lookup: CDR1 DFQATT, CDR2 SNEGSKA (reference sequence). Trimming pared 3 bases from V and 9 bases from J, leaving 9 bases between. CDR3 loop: CSASPQAEQFF. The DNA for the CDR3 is TGCAGTGCTAGCCCCCAGGCTGAGCAGTTCTTC.

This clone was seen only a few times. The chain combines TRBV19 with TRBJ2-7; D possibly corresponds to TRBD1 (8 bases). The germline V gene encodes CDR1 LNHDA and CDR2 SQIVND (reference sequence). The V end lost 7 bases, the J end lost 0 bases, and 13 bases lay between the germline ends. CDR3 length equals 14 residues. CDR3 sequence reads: CASKAGQASYEQYF. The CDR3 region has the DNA TGTGCCAGTAAAGCGGGACAGGCCTCCTACGAGCAGTACTTC.

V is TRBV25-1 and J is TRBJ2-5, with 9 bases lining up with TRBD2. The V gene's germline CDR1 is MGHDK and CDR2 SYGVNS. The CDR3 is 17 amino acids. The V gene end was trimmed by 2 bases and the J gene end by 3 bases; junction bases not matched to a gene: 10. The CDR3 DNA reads TGTGCCAGCAGTGAAGGAAATGGCGGGAGGGCGGAAGAGACCCAGTACTTC. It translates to CASSEGNGGRAEETQYF.

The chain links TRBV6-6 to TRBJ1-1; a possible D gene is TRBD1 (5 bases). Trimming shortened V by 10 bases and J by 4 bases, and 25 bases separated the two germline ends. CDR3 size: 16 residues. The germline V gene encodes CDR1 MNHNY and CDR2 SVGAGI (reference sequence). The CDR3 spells CAIALARGYLRTEAFF. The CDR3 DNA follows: TGTGCCATCGCCCTTGCTAGGGGATATCTACGCACTGAAGCTTTCTTT.

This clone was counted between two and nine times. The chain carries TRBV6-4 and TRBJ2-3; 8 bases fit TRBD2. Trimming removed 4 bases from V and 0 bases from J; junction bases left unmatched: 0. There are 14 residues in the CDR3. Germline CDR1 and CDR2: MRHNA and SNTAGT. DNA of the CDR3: TGTGCCAGCAGTGCTAGCGGGAGCACAGATACGCAGTATTTT. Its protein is CASSASGSTDTQYF.

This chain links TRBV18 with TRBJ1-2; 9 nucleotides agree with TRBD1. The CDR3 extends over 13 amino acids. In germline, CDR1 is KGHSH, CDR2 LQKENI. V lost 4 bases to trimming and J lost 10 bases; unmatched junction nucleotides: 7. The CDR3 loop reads CASSLGTGQDYTF. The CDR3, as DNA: TGTGCCAGCTCACTCGGGACAGGGCAGGACTACACCTTC. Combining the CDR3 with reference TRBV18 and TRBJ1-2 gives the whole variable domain NAGVMQNPRHLVRRRGQEARLRCSPMKGHSHVYWYRQLPEEGLKFMVYLQKENIIDESGMPKERFSAEFPKEGPSILRIQQVVRGDSAAYFCASSLGTGQDYTFGSGTRLTVV.

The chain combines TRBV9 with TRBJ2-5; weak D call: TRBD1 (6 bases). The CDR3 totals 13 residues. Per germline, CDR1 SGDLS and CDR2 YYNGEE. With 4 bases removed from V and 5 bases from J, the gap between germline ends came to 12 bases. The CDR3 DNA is TGTGCCAGCAGCCCCGTCCAGGGGGAGACCCAGTACTTC. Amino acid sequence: CASSPVQGETQYF. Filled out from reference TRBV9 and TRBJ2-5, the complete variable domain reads DSGVTQTPKHLITATGQRVTLRCSPRSGDLSVYWYQQSLDQGLQFLIQYYNGEERAKGNILERFSAQQFPDLHSELNLSSLELGDSALYFCASSPVQGETQYFGPGTRLLVL.